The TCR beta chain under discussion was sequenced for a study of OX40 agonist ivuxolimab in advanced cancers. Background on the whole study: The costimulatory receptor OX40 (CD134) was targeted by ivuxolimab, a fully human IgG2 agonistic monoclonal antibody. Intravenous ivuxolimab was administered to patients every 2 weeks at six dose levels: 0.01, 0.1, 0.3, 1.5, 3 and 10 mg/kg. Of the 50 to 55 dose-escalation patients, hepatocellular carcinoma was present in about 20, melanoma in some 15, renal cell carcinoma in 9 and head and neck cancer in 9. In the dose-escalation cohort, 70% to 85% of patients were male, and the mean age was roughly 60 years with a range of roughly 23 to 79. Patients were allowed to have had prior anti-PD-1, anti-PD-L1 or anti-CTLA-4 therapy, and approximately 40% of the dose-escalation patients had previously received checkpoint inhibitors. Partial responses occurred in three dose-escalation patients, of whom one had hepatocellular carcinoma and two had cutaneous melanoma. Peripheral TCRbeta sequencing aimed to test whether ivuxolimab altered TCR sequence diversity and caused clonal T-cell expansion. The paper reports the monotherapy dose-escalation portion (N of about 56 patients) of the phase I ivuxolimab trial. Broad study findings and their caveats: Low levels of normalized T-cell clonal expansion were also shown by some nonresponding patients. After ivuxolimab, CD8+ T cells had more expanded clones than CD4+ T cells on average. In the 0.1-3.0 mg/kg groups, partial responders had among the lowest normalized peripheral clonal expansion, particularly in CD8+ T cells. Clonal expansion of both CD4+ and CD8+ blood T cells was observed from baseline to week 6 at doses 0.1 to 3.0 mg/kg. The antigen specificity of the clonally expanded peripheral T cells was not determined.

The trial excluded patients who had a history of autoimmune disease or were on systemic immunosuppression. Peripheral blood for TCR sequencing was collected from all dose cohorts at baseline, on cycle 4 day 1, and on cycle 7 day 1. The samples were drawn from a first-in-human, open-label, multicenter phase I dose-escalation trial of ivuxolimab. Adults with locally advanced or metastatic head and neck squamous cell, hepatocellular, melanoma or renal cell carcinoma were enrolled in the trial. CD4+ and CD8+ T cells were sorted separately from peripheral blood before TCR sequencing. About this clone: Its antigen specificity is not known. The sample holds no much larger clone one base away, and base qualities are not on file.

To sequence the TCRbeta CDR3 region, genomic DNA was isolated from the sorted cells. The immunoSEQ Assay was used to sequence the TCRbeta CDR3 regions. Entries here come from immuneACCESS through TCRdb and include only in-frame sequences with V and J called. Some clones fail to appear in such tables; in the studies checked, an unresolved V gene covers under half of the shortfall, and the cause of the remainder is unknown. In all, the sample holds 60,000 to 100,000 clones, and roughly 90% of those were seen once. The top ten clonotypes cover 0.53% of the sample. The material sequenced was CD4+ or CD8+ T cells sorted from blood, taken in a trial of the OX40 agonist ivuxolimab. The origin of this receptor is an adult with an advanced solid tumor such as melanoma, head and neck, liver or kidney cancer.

The DNA reads as follows: TGTGCCAGCAGTTACACTAGCGGGAGGACCTACAATGAGCAGTTCTTC. This sequence encodes CASSYTSGRTYNEQFF. Recombination linked TRBV6-5 to TRBJ2-1; TRBD2 agrees with 12 junctional bases. From a lookup of the germline V gene, CDR1 and CDR2 are MNHEY and SVGAGI. The CDR3 measures 16 amino acids from cysteine to phenylalanine. Here the CDR3 DNA is all that survives: 48 bases in frame from base 1. V has 2 bases trimmed and J has 2 bases trimmed; junction bases matching no gene number 1.